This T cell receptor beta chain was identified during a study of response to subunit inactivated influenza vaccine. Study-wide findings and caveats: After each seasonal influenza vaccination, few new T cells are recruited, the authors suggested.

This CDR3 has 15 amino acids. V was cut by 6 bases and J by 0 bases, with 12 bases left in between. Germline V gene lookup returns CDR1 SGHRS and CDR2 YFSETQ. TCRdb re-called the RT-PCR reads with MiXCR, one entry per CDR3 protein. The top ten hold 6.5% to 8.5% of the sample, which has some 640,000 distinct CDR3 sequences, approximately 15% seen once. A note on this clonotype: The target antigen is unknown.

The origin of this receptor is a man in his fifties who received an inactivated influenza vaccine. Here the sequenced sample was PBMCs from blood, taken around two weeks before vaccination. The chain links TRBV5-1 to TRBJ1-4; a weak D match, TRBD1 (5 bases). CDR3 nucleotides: TGCGCCAGCAAGCTAGGGGAAGCAACTAATGAAAAACTGTTTTTT. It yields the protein CASKLGEATNEKLFF.